The sequence of this TCR beta chain was determined in a study of blood T cell repertoires in COVID-19. Method: immunoSEQ multiplex PCR; TCRdb's copy keeps in-frame clones and lacks some. The profile shows 150,000 to 200,000 clones, roughly 80% of them singletons. The material sequenced was peripheral blood. The source is a woman aged 70 to 79 with COVID-19, enrolled during active disease.

The chain's CDR3 is CASSSQGVGYTF. In DNA form, the CDR3 reads TGTGCCAGCAGTTCCCAAGGGGTTGGCTACACCTTC. The chain has TRBV28 and TRBJ1-2; TRBD1 is a possible D gene (5 bases). There are 12 residues in the CDR3. V shed 4 bases and J shed 7 bases, with 10 bases lying between them. Germline CDR1 is MDHEN and CDR2 is SYDVKM.